Listed below are T cell receptor beta chains from one sample, sequenced in a study of blood T cell repertoires in COVID-19. Measured with immunoSEQ multiplex PCR; TCRdb has only the in-frame clones, and not every one. Among more than 150,000 clones listed, almost 80% were seen once. The sample consisted of PBMCs or T cells enriched from blood (not recorded which). Receptor source: a woman aged 50 to 60 who had recovered from COVID-19. CDR3s include the opening cysteine and the closing phenylalanine or tryptophan. A D gene is named only where the DNA matches it firmly. Part of the rows lack a size; the others show once, few, many or a class for expanded clones.

V	D	size	J	CDR3	DNA
TRBV25-1	TRBD1	-	TRBJ1-2	CASSESPGQGAGGYTF	TGTGCCAGCAGTGAGTCCCCAGGACAGGGGGCGGGAGGCTACACCTTC
TRBV14	-	few	TRBJ1-3	CASSLQASGNTIYF	TGTGCCAGCAGCCTACAGGCCTCTGGAAACACCATATATTTT
TRBV9	-	-	TRBJ1-1	CASSVPGHRLDEAFF	TGTGCCAGCAGCGTCCCGGGACACCGGTTGGATGAAGCTTTCTTT
TRBV19	TRBD1	-	TRBJ1-1	CASRLGTGNTEAFF	TGTGCCAGTAGGCTCGGGACAGGGAACACTGAAGCTTTCTTT
TRBV7-3	TRBD2	-	TRBJ2-7	CASSLKLAGGIKYEQYF	TGTGCCAGCAGCTTAAAGCTAGCGGGAGGGATTAAATACGAGCAGTACTTC
TRBV5-1	-	-	TRBJ2-1	CASSPRTYNEQFF	TGCGCCAGCAGCCCTAGGACTTACAATGAGCAGTTCTTC
TRBV28	-	-	TRBJ1-5	CASRNFGGGQPQHF	TGTGCCAGCAGAAATTTCGGGGGAGGGCAGCCCCAGCATTTT
TRBV5-3	TRBD1	-	TRBJ1-4	CARSAGQGGKLFF	TGTGCCAGAAGCGCCGGACAGGGGGGAAAACTGTTTTTT
TRBV6-1	-	-	TRBJ1-2	CASSDTGRYGYTF	TGTGCCAGCAGTGATACAGGGCGCTATGGCTACACCTTC
TRBV4-1	-	-	TRBJ2-1	CASSQRLTGAGNEQFF	TGCGCCAGCAGCCAACGGCTGACGGGAGCTGGTAATGAGCAGTTCTTC
TRBV28	TRBD1	-	TRBJ1-2	CASSSGTGKFYGYTF	TGTGCCAGCAGTTCAGGGACAGGGAAGTTTTATGGCTACACCTTC
TRBV9	TRBD1	-	TRBJ1-2	CASSVGQDYGYTF	TGTGCCAGCAGCGTGGGACAGGACTATGGCTACACCTTC
TRBV3-1/TRBV3-2	-	-	TRBJ2-1	CASSQEEQDEQFF	TGTGCCAGCAGCCAAGAAGAGCAGGATGAGCAGTTCTTC
TRBV16	TRBD1	few	TRBJ2-7	CASSQSGRGGGEQYF	TGTGCCAGCAGCCAATCGGGGAGAGGGGGCGGCGAGCAGTACTTC
TRBV2	-	-	TRBJ1-6	CASSEIIQGRSPLHF	TGTGCCAGCAGTGAAATCATACAGGGTCGGTCACCCCTCCACTTT
TRBV11-1	-	-	TRBJ2-1	CASSTDRRTDNEQFF	TGTGCCAGCAGCACCGACAGGCGCACCGACAATGAGCAGTTCTTC
TRBV7-2	TRBD2	-	TRBJ2-7	CASSLATGSGAYEQYF	TGTGCCAGCAGCTTAGCTACCGGGAGCGGGGCCTACGAGCAGTACTTC
TRBV6-5	TRBD1	-	TRBJ2-2	CASKRTGLNTGELFF	TGTGCCAGCAAAAGGACAGGGTTGAACACCGGGGAGCTGTTTTTT
TRBV5-1	TRBD2	-	TRBJ2-3	CASSSTGTSGTQNTDTQYF	TGCGCCAGCAGCTCAACCGGGACTAGCGGGACTCAGAATACAGATACGCAGTATTTT
TRBV25-1	-	many	TRBJ2-1	CASSLRGYNEQFF	TGTGCCAGCAGCCTACGGGGCTACAATGAGCAGTTCTTC
TRBV4-3	TRBD2	-	TRBJ2-1	CASSQGLAGIVDEQFF	TGCGCCAGCAGCCAAGGACTAGCGGGAATAGTTGATGAGCAGTTCTTC
TRBV5-6	-	-	TRBJ2-5	CASSVFSGLVGETQYF	TGTGCCAGCAGCGTTTTTTCGGGGTTAGTAGGGGAGACCCAGTACTTC
TRBV9	-	-	TRBJ2-7	CASSVDPRASGYEQYF	TGTGCCAGCAGCGTAGACCCCCGTGCGAGTGGCTACGAGCAGTACTTC
TRBV11-2	-	-	TRBJ2-7	CASSQRGIEQYF	TGTGCCAGCAGCCAACGGGGGATTGAGCAGTACTTC
TRBV30	TRBD2	few	TRBJ2-7	CAWSGGGYEQYF	TGTGCCTGGAGCGGCGGGGGCTACGAGCAGTACTTC
TRBV5-5	TRBD1	-	TRBJ2-3	CASSPGQGPRTDTQYF	TGTGCCAGCAGCCCGGGACAGGGCCCTCGCACAGATACGCAGTATTTT
TRBV7-9	-	-	TRBJ2-1	CASSLIRDEQFF	TGTGCCAGCAGCTTAATCCGGGATGAGCAGTTCTTC
TRBV28	TRBD1	once	TRBJ1-6	CASSGRRGQGRGSPLHF	TGTGCCAGCAGTGGGCGGCGGGGACAGGGGCGAGGTTCACCTCTCCACTTT
TRBV24-1	TRBD2	-	TRBJ2-3	CATSDVAGGTDTQYF	TGTGCCACCAGTGATGTAGCGGGAGGAACAGATACGCAGTATTTT
TRBV19	TRBD2	-	TRBJ2-3	CASSRVAGSSDTQYF	TGTGCCAGTAGTAGAGTAGCGGGATCATCTGATACGCAGTATTTT
TRBV5-4	TRBD1	-	TRBJ1-1	CASSKDRGNTEAFF	TGTGCCAGCAGCAAGGACAGGGGGAACACTGAAGCTTTCTTT
TRBV27	-	-	TRBJ2-2	CASSFSPGINTGELFF	TGTGCCAGCAGTTTCAGTCCCGGGATAAACACCGGGGAGCTGTTTTTT
TRBV5-6	-	-	TRBJ2-5	CASSLRAGTQTQYF	TGTGCCAGCAGCTTGAGGGCAGGGACTCAGACCCAGTACTTC
TRBV28	TRBD1	-	TRBJ1-5	CASSEQGGPRKPQHF	TGTGCCAGCAGCGAGCAGGGGGGTCCGAGGAAGCCCCAGCATTTT
TRBV27	-	-	TRBJ2-7	CASSGGTEFYEQYF	TGTGCCAGCAGTGGGGGGACGGAATTTTACGAGCAGTACTTC
TRBV15	-	-	TRBJ1-2	CATSRGAGNYGYTF	TGTGCCACCAGCCGGGGGGCAGGTAACTATGGCTACACCTTC
TRBV19	-	-	TRBJ2-1	CASSISVNEQFF	TGTGCCAGTAGTATATCCGTTAATGAGCAGTTCTTC
TRBV28	TRBD2	few	TRBJ2-1	CASSPRAGGGGNEQFF	TGTGCCAGCAGCCCTAGGGCGGGAGGCGGTGGCAATGAGCAGTTCTTC
TRBV5-1	TRBD1	-	TRBJ2-7	CASSDRGYEQYF	TGCGCCAGCAGCGACAGGGGTTACGAGCAGTACTTC
TRBV5-1	-	-	TRBJ2-3	CASSLDSVGTDTQYF	TGCGCCAGCAGCTTGGACAGTGTTGGCACAGATACGCAGTATTTT
TRBV27	-	-	TRBJ1-2	CASSLGQATSYTF	TGTGCCAGCAGTTTGGGGCAGGCTACGAGCTACACCTTC
TRBV7-2	-	-	TRBJ1-1	CASSFNGRGSSF	TGTGCCAGCAGCTTTAATGGACGAGGGTCATCATTT
TRBV28	-	few	TRBJ2-5	CASSPLEGPQETQYF	TGTGCCAGCAGTCCACTAGAAGGGCCCCAAGAGACCCAGTACTTC
TRBV5-1	TRBD2	-	TRBJ2-3	CASSTTSGTDTQYF	TGCGCCAGCAGTACGACTAGCGGCACAGATACGCAGTATTTT
TRBV18	-	-	TRBJ2-7	CASSPLEGSSYEQYF	TGTGCCAGCTCACCACTGGAGGGTAGCTCCTACGAGCAGTACTTC
TRBV4-1	TRBD2	-	TRBJ2-5	CASSQDRRLARGKTQYF	TGCGCCAGCAGCCAAGATCGTAGACTAGCCCGAGGTAAGACCCAGTACTTC
TRBV4-2	TRBD1	-	TRBJ1-5	CASSRQGDTGEPQHF	TGTGCCAGCAGCCGACAGGGGGACACCGGCGAGCCCCAGCATTTT
TRBV6-5	TRBD1	-	TRBJ1-6	CASRPDRAWGSPLHF	TGTGCCAGCAGACCGGACAGGGCGTGGGGTTCACCCCTCCACTTT
TRBV5-1	-	few	TRBJ1-6	CASSLSGVYMNNSPLHF	TGCGCCAGCAGCTTGTCGGGGGTATACATGAATAATTCACCCCTCCACTTT
TRBV6-1	TRBD1	-	TRBJ1-5	CASSDQGGNQPQHF	TGTGCCAGCAGTGATCAGGGGGGCAATCAGCCCCAGCATTTT
TRBV5-5	TRBD2	-	TRBJ2-7	CASSSRGASGSEQYF	TGTGCCAGCAGCTCCAGGGGGGCTAGCGGGAGCGAGCAGTACTTC